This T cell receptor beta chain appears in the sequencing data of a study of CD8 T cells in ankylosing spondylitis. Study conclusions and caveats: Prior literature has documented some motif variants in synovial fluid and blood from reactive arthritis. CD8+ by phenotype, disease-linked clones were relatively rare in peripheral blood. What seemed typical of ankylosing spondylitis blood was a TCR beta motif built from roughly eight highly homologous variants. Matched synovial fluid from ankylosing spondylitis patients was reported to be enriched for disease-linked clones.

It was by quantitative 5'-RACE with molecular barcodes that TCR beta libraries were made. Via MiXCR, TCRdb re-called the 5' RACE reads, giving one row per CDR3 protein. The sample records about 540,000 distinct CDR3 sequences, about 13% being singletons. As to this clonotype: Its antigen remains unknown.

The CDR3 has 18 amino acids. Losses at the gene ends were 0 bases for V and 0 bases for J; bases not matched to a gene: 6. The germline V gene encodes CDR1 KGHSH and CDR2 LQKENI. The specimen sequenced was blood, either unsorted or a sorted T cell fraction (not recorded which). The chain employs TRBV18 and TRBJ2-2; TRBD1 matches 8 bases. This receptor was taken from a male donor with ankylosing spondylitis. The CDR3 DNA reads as TGTGCCAGCTCACCACCGGCAGGGGGCCCCTCGAACACCGGGGAGCTGTTTTTT. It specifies CASSPPAGGPSNTGELFF. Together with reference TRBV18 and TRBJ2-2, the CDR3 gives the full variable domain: NAGVMQNPRHLVRRRGQEARLRCSPMKGHSHVYWYRQLPEEGLKFMVYLQKENIIDESGMPKERFSAEFPKEGPSILRIQQVVRGDSAAYFCASSPPAGGPSNTGELFFGEGSRLTVL.